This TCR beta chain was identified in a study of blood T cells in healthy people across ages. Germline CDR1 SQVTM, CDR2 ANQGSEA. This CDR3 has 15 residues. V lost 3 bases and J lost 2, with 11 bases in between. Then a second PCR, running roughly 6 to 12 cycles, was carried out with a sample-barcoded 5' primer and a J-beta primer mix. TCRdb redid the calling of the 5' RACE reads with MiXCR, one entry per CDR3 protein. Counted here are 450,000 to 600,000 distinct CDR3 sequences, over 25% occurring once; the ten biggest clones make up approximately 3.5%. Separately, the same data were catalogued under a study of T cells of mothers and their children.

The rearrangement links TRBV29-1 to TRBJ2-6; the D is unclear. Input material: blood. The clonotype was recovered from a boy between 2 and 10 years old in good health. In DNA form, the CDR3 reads TGCAGCGTTGAGTATAAAGGCGCTGGGGCCAACGTCCTGACTTTC. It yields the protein CSVEYKGAGANVLTF.